This TCR beta chain derives from a study of blood T cell repertoires in COVID-19. Sequenced by immunoSEQ multiplex PCR; TCRdb stores in-frame clones only, minus some. The table includes 63,000 or so clones, 88% detected once. Deletions cut 5 bases from V and 3 bases from J, with 4 bases between. CDR1 is PRHDT and CDR2 is FYEKMQ in the germline V gene (reference sequence). This CDR3 region has 11 residues. The receptor was isolated from a human donor in a cohort sampled during active COVID-19. This chain joins TRBV13 and TRBJ2-5; no reliable D call. Sequencing used peripheral blood. The CDR3 is CASSREETQYF. The CDR3 DNA reads as TGTGCCAGCAGCCGAGAAGAGACCCAGTACTTC.